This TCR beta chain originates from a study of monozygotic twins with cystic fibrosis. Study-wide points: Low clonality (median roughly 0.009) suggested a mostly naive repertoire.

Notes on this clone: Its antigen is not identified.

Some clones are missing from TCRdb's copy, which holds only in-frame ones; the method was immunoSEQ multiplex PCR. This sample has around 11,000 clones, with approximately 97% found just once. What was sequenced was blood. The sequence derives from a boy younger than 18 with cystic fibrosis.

Here the CDR3 reads CASSSRGGSGTDTQYF. CDR3 sequence (DNA): TGTGCCAGCAGCTCACGGGGGGGCTCGGGCACAGATACGCAGTATTTT. This chain joins TRBV7-3 and TRBJ2-3; 8 nucleotides agree with TRBD2. V lost 4 bases to trimming and J lost 1 base; unmatched junction nucleotides: 7. Germline V gene sequence: CDR1 SGHTA, CDR2 FQGTGA. The CDR3 contains 16 residues.